This is a list of T cell receptor beta chains from one sample in a study of blood T cell repertoires in COVID-19. Measured with immunoSEQ multiplex PCR; TCRdb has only the in-frame clones, and not every one. The table has approximately 130,000 clones, approximately 86% seen once; the top ten hold about 16%. Sequenced input: peripheral blood. The receptors were sampled from a woman in her 50s who had recovered from COVID-19. Each CDR3 is given with its conserved first and last residue. D genes are given only for firm matches. Clone size appears in some rows only: once, few, many, or a class for an expanded clone.

v_gene	d_gene	abundance	j_gene	CDR3aa	CDR3nt
TRBV12-3/TRBV12-4	-	-	TRBJ1-1	CASRRDRYTEAFF	TGTGCCAGCAGGCGAGACAGGTACACTGAAGCTTTCTTT
TRBV20-1	-	-	TRBJ2-7	CSASITQGLRHEQYF	TGCAGTGCTAGTATTACGCAGGGCCTCCGCCACGAGCAGTACTTC
TRBV11-3	-	-	TRBJ1-6	CASSLGDSPLHF	TGTGCCAGCAGCTTAGGAGATTCACCCCTCCACTTT
TRBV6-2/TRBV6-3	-	-	TRBJ2-5	CASSLTGETQYF	TGTGCCAGCAGTCTAACCGGGGAGACCCAGTACTTC
TRBV6-2/TRBV6-3	TRBD2	once	TRBJ2-1	CASSPALAGDEQFF	TGTGCCAGCAGCCCCGCCCTAGCGGGAGATGAGCAGTTCTTC
TRBV30	TRBD2	-	TRBJ2-1	CAWFPSGRGTYNEQFF	TGTGCCTGGTTCCCGAGCGGGAGGGGAACCTACAATGAGCAGTTCTTC
TRBV27	-	-	TRBJ2-7	CASSLRQGYEQYF	TGTGCCAGCAGTTTAAGGCAGGGATACGAGCAGTACTTC
TRBV19	-	few	TRBJ2-7	CASSITVPPGEQYF	TGTGCCAGTAGTATTACAGTGCCTCCGGGGGAGCAGTACTTC
TRBV11-3	TRBD1	-	TRBJ2-7	CASSLGQGIGEQYF	TGTGCCAGCAGCTTAGGACAGGGGATAGGCGAGCAGTACTTC
TRBV9	TRBD2	-	TRBJ2-5	CASSVEFGLEVTQYF	TGTGCCAGCAGCGTAGAGTTTGGACTAGAGGTTACCCAGTACTTC
TRBV3-1/TRBV3-2	-	-	TRBJ2-1	CASSSAWGGLYNEQFF	TGTGCCAGCAGCTCAGCGTGGGGGGGGCTCTACAATGAGCAGTTCTTC
TRBV6-5	TRBD2	few	TRBJ2-3	CASSISGSGDTQYF	TGTGCCAGCAGTATTAGCGGGAGTGGAGATACGCAGTATTTT
TRBV24-1	-	-	TRBJ2-1	CATSDFTGSDNEQFF	TGTGCCACCAGTGATTTCACAGGGTCCGACAATGAGCAGTTCTTC
TRBV9	-	-	TRBJ2-2	CASSPRAHTGELFF	TGTGCCAGCAGCCCCAGGGCCCACACCGGGGAGCTGTTTTTT
TRBV5-4	-	-	TRBJ1-2	CASSLYGAGGYTF	TGTGCCAGCAGCTTATATGGGGCCGGCGGCTACACCTTC
TRBV6-2/TRBV6-3	-	-	TRBJ2-3	CASSYVSDTQYF	TGTGCCAGCAGTTACGTCTCAGATACGCAGTATTTT
TRBV3-1/TRBV3-2	TRBD2	-	TRBJ2-3	CASSQVASGGADTQYF	TGTGCCAGCAGCCAAGTGGCGAGCGGGGGGGCAGATACGCAGTATTTT
TRBV3-1/TRBV3-2	TRBD1	-	TRBJ1-1	CASSQRDRGNTEAFF	TGTGCCAGCAGCCAGCGGGACAGGGGCAACACTGAAGCTTTCTTT
TRBV11-2	-	-	TRBJ2-7	CASSPAGRGEQYF	TGTGCCAGCAGCCCGGCGGGGAGGGGGGAGCAGTACTTC
TRBV11-2	-	-	TRBJ2-2	CASSLVAGNTGELFF	TGTGCCAGCAGCTTAGTCGCAGGGAACACCGGGGAGCTGTTTTTT
TRBV3-1/TRBV3-2	-	-	TRBJ1-3	CASSDSRFGNTIYF	TGTGCCAGCAGTGACAGTCGGTTTGGAAACACCATATATTTT
TRBV3-1/TRBV3-2	TRBD1	-	TRBJ2-3	CASSLTGAITDTQYF	TGTGCCAGCAGCCTGACAGGGGCGATCACAGATACGCAGTATTTT
TRBV5-1	TRBD1	-	TRBJ2-2	CASSFGGQGSGELFF	TGCGCCAGCAGCTTTGGGGGACAGGGGTCCGGGGAGCTGTTTTTT
TRBV19	-	-	TRBJ1-5	CASSIVAQPQHF	TGTGCCAGTAGTATAGTGGCTCAGCCCCAGCATTTT
TRBV11-2	-	-	TRBJ2-7	CASSSSGYYEQYF	TGTGCCAGCAGCTCCTCAGGGTATTACGAGCAGTACTTC
TRBV4-3	-	-	TRBJ1-1	CASSSLLNTEAFF	TGCGCCAGCAGCTCCCTTCTGAACACTGAAGCTTTCTTT
TRBV10-3	TRBD1	-	TRBJ1-6	CAISPTGGARNSPLHF	TGTGCCATCAGTCCGACAGGGGGGGCTAGGAATTCACCCCTCCACTTT
TRBV7-8	TRBD2	-	TRBJ2-1	CASSSRLAGGSYNEQFF	TGTGCCAGCAGCTCTCGACTAGCGGGAGGGTCCTACAATGAGCAGTTCTTC
TRBV5-6	-	once	TRBJ2-7	CASSLGLTYEQYF	TGTGCCAGCAGCTTGGGACTAACGTACGAGCAGTACTTC
TRBV4-3	TRBD2	-	TRBJ2-1	CASSLKPLAEVDEQFF	TGCGCCAGCAGCCTTAAGCCACTAGCGGAAGTAGATGAGCAGTTCTTC
TRBV19	TRBD2	-	TRBJ2-1	CASNIGGTTYNEQFF	TGTGCCAGTAATATCGGGGGGACTACCTACAATGAGCAGTTCTTC
TRBV6-5	-	once	TRBJ2-2	CASSFPGWYNTGELFF	TGTGCCAGCAGTTTCCCAGGGTGGTACAACACCGGGGAGCTGTTTTTT
TRBV4-2	TRBD2	-	TRBJ2-5	CASSTGMGTSGRNQETQYF	TGTGCCAGCAGCACCGGGATGGGGACTAGCGGGAGGAACCAAGAGACCCAGTACTTC
TRBV4-3	-	few	TRBJ2-1	CASSQDLGVEQFF	TGCGCCAGCAGCCAAGATTTGGGAGTAGAGCAGTTCTTC
TRBV5-6	-	-	TRBJ1-5	CASSPGPDQPQHF	TGTGCCAGCAGCCCCGGTCCGGATCAGCCCCAGCATTTT
TRBV9	-	-	TRBJ2-7	CASGQNAYEQYF	TGTGCCAGCGGCCAAAATGCCTACGAGCAGTACTTC
TRBV5-1	TRBD1	-	TRBJ1-2	CASSPDRGGSGYTF	TGCGCCAGCAGCCCGGACAGGGGGGGTTCTGGCTACACCTTC
TRBV30	-	-	TRBJ2-4	CAWSLTTKNIQYF	TGTGCCTGGAGTTTAACAACCAAAAACATTCAGTACTTC
TRBV20-1	-	-	TRBJ1-2	CSASRGELGYTF	TGCAGTGCTAGTCGGGGGGAGCTTGGCTACACCTTC
TRBV5-6	TRBD2	-	TRBJ2-2	CASSRGLAGLFGPGELFF	TGTGCCAGCAGCAGGGGACTAGCGGGATTATTCGGCCCCGGGGAGCTGTTTTTT
TRBV5-1	TRBD2	once	TRBJ2-1	CASSPSSGRSGNEQFF	TGCGCCAGCAGCCCCTCTAGCGGGAGGTCTGGAAATGAGCAGTTCTTC